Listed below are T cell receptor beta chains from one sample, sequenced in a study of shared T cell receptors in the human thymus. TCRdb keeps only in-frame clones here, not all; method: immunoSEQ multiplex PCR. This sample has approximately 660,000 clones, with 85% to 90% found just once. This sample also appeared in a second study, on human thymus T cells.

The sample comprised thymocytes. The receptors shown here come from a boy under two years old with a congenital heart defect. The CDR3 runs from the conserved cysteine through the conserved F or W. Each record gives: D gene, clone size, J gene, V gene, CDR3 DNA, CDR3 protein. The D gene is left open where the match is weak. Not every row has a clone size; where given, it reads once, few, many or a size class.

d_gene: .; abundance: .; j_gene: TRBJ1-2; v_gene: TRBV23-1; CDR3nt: TGCGCCAGCAGTCTCAGGGAGGATCGGGACTATGGCTACACCTTC; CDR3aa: CASSLREDRDYGYTF
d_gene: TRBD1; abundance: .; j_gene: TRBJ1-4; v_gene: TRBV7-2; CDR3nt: TGTGCCAGCAGCACCCCGGGACAGATTGAAAAACTGTTTTTT; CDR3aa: CASSTPGQIEKLFF
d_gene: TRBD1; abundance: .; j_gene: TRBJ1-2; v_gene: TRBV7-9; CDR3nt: TGTGCCAGCAGCCCCACAGGGGGCAATAACTATGGCTACACCTTC; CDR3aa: CASSPTGGNNYGYTF
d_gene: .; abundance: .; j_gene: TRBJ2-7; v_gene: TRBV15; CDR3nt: TGTGCCACCAGCAAAGGAAAACCCAGGGAAGGAGACGAGCAGTACTTC; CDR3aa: CATSKGKPREGDEQYF
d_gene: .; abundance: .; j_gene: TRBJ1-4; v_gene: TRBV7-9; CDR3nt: TGTGCCAGCAGCTTAGCCAACGAGATCAATGAAAAACTGTTTTTT; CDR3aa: CASSLANEINEKLFF
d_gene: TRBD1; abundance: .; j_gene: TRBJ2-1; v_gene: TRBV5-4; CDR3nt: TGTGCCAGCAGCTGGGGAGGGGACAGGGACTCCAATGAGCAGTTCTTC; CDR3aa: CASSWGGDRDSNEQFF
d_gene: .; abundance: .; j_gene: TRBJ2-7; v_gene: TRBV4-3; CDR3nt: TGCGCCAGCAGCCAAGAGGGGGCGAGGGTCTACGAGCAGTACTTC; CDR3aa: CASSQEGARVYEQYF
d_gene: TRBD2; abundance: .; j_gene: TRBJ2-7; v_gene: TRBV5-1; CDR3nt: TGCGCCAGCTTAACCCTGCCGCCGGGAGGGCAGGTTCAGGAGCAGTACTTC; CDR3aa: CASLTLPPGGQVQEQYF
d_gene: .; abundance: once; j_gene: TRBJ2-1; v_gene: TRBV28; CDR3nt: TGTGCCAGCAGTTTAAAGGGGGCGTGGGGGGAGAATAACTATGAGCAGTTCTTC; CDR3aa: CASSLKGAWGENNYEQFF
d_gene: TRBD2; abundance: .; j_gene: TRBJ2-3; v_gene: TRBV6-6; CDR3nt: TGTGCCAGCAGTTATGGACTAGAAGGCACAGATACGCAGTATTTT; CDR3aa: CASSYGLEGTDTQYF
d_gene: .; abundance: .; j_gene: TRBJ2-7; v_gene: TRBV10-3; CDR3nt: TGTGCCGTCACTGGGCCAGGATTTTACGAGCAGTACTTC; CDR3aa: CAVTGPGFYEQYF
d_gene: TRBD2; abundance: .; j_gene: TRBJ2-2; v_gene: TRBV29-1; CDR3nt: TGCAGCGTTATTGGACTAGCGGGAAATGGGGAGCTGTTTTTT; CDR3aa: CSVIGLAGNGELFF